Listed below are T cell receptor beta chains from one sample, sequenced in a study of graft-versus-host responses after intestinal transplantation. The protocol was immunoSEQ multiplex PCR, while the TCRdb copy is restricted to in-frame clones and leaves out a portion. The top ten clones hold around 0.4% of a sample with 50,000 to 75,000 clones, 90% to 95% of them seen once. These receptors have no identified antigens. Sequencing was performed on unstimulated CD4+ T cells sorted from spleen or lymph node cells, taken before transplant. These receptor sequences come from a human donor who was the organ donor for an intestinal transplant. Each CDR3 is given with its conserved first and last residue. Each record gives: clone size, V gene, D gene, J gene, CDR3 DNA, CDR3 protein. D genes are given only for firm matches. Part of the rows lack a size; the others show once, few, many or a class for expanded clones.

clone size: -
V gene: TRBV7-2
D gene: TRBD1
J gene: TRBJ1-2
CDR3 DNA: TGTGCCAGCAGCTCGACAGGGTATGGCTACACCTTC
CDR3 protein: CASSSTGYGYTF

clone size: -
V gene: TRBV27
D gene: TRBD2
J gene: TRBJ2-2
CDR3 DNA: TGTGCCAGCAGACCCTTTGGCGGGGGGGCTGGCGGGGAGCTGTTTTTT
CDR3 protein: CASRPFGGGAGGELFF

clone size: -
V gene: TRBV9
D gene: -
J gene: TRBJ2-3
CDR3 DNA: TGTGCCAGCAGCGTAGAAGTCGGGAACACAGATACGCAGTATTTT
CDR3 protein: CASSVEVGNTDTQYF

clone size: -
V gene: TRBV11-2
D gene: -
J gene: TRBJ1-1
CDR3 DNA: TGTGCCAGCAGCAAACAGCTGAACACTGAAGCTTTCTTT
CDR3 protein: CASSKQLNTEAFF

clone size: -
V gene: TRBV11-2
D gene: -
J gene: TRBJ1-1
CDR3 DNA: TGTGCCAGCAGCTTAGATTACAACACTGAAGCTTTCTTT
CDR3 protein: CASSLDYNTEAFF

clone size: -
V gene: TRBV6-5
D gene: -
J gene: TRBJ2-2
CDR3 DNA: TGTGCCAGCAGCCCTTACAGGGTGGCCGGGGAGCTGTTTTTT
CDR3 protein: CASSPYRVAGELFF

clone size: once
V gene: TRBV14
D gene: -
J gene: TRBJ1-1
CDR3 DNA: TGTGCCAGCAGCCAAGATTTGTACACTGAAGCTTTCTTT
CDR3 protein: CASSQDLYTEAFF

clone size: -
V gene: TRBV19
D gene: -
J gene: TRBJ1-5
CDR3 DNA: TGTGCCACCTCTCTTGGGGGAGGATGGGACAATCAGCCCCAGCATTTT
CDR3 protein: CATSLGGGWDNQPQHF

clone size: -
V gene: TRBV20-1
D gene: -
J gene: TRBJ2-7
CDR3 DNA: TGCAGTGCTAGTAACGGGTACGAGCAGTACTTC
CDR3 protein: CSASNGYEQYF

clone size: -
V gene: TRBV7-2
D gene: -
J gene: TRBJ1-2
CDR3 DNA: TGTGCCAGCAGCTTAGGACGGATCTATGGCTACACCTTC
CDR3 protein: CASSLGRIYGYTF

clone size: -
V gene: TRBV5-1
D gene: -
J gene: TRBJ2-1
CDR3 DNA: TGCGCCAGCAGCTTGGGGCAGGGGAACAATGAGCAGTTCTTC
CDR3 protein: CASSLGQGNNEQFF

clone size: -
V gene: TRBV6-1
D gene: -
J gene: TRBJ2-7
CDR3 DNA: TGTGCCAGCAGACCCCGGGGTTCCCGGGGGTACGAGCAGTACTTC
CDR3 protein: CASRPRGSRGYEQYF

clone size: -
V gene: TRBV4-2
D gene: TRBD2
J gene: TRBJ2-5
CDR3 DNA: TGTGCCAGCAGCCAAGATTCGACCTTAGCGGGTGAGACCCAGTACTTC
CDR3 protein: CASSQDSTLAGETQYF

clone size: -
V gene: TRBV4-2
D gene: -
J gene: TRBJ2-2
CDR3 DNA: TGTGCCAGCAGCCATAGTGACAAAATGAACACCGGGGAGCTGTTTTTT
CDR3 protein: CASSHSDKMNTGELFF

clone size: -
V gene: TRBV7-2
D gene: TRBD1
J gene: TRBJ1-5
CDR3 DNA: TGTGCCAGCAGCTTAGGGGGACAGGGCAATCAGCCCCAGCATTTT
CDR3 protein: CASSLGGQGNQPQHF

clone size: -
V gene: TRBV5-5
D gene: TRBD2
J gene: TRBJ2-1
CDR3 DNA: TGTGCCAGCGCTACTTCTATCGGACTAGCGGGGTACAATGAGCAGTTCTTC
CDR3 protein: CASATSIGLAGYNEQFF

clone size: -
V gene: TRBV7-8
D gene: -
J gene: TRBJ2-2
CDR3 DNA: TGTGCCAGCAGCCAATTAGGTTGGTGGCAGGCGAACACCGGGGAGCTGTTTTTT
CDR3 protein: CASSQLGWWQANTGELFF

clone size: -
V gene: TRBV5-4
D gene: -
J gene: TRBJ2-4
CDR3 DNA: TGTGCCAGCAGCCCTATGTCCCGAGGGTCCCAAGGGGGCATTCAGTACTTC
CDR3 protein: CASSPMSRGSQGGIQYF

clone size: -
V gene: TRBV18
D gene: -
J gene: TRBJ2-5
CDR3 DNA: TGTGCCAGCTCACCACCCCCGGGGGTATCAGAGACCCAGTACTTC
CDR3 protein: CASSPPPGVSETQYF

clone size: -
V gene: TRBV19
D gene: TRBD1
J gene: TRBJ2-5
CDR3 DNA: TGTGCCAGTAGTTACGGGACAGGGGGTCGGGAGACCCAGTACTTC
CDR3 protein: CASSYGTGGRETQYF

clone size: -
V gene: TRBV4-3
D gene: -
J gene: TRBJ1-1
CDR3 DNA: TGCGCCAGCAGCCCGCAGGGGTTTGCTGAAGCTTTCTTT
CDR3 protein: CASSPQGFAEAFF

clone size: -
V gene: TRBV19
D gene: -
J gene: TRBJ1-1
CDR3 DNA: TGTGCCTCCAAAGTCTGGGCTTTGAACACTGAAGCTTTCTTT
CDR3 protein: CASKVWALNTEAFF

clone size: -
V gene: TRBV5-5
D gene: -
J gene: TRBJ1-1
CDR3 DNA: TGTGCCAGCAGCTTTTGGACAGCTAACACTGAAGCTTTCTTT
CDR3 protein: CASSFWTANTEAFF

clone size: -
V gene: TRBV7-9
D gene: -
J gene: TRBJ2-2
CDR3 DNA: TGTGCCAGCAGCTTACGCGGGGAGCTGTTTTTT
CDR3 protein: CASSLRGELFF

clone size: -
V gene: TRBV9
D gene: TRBD1
J gene: TRBJ1-4
CDR3 DNA: TGTGCCAGCAGCGTAGCGGCAGGGGGCAATGAAAAACTGTTTTTT
CDR3 protein: CASSVAAGGNEKLFF

clone size: once
V gene: TRBV2
D gene: TRBD2
J gene: TRBJ2-2
CDR3 DNA: TGTGCCAGCACCGGAGGGACTACGTTGGGCGGGGAGCTGTTTTTT
CDR3 protein: CASTGGTTLGGELFF

clone size: -
V gene: TRBV10-3
D gene: TRBD1
J gene: TRBJ1-2
CDR3 DNA: TGTGCCATCAGTGCGAGAGGGACAGGGAATAACTATGGCTACACCTTC
CDR3 protein: CAISARGTGNNYGYTF

clone size: -
V gene: TRBV29-1
D gene: -
J gene: TRBJ1-2
CDR3 DNA: TGCAGCGTTGCTGTAGGGATCTATGGCTACACCTTC
CDR3 protein: CSVAVGIYGYTF

clone size: -
V gene: TRBV30
D gene: TRBD1
J gene: TRBJ1-1
CDR3 DNA: TGTGCCTGGAGTGCCGACAGGGGGCTAGAAGCTTTCTTT
CDR3 protein: CAWSADRGLEAFF

clone size: -
V gene: TRBV6-6
D gene: -
J gene: TRBJ2-7
CDR3 DNA: TGTGCCAGCAGTTACTCAAGGTCATCCCACGAGCAGTACTTC
CDR3 protein: CASSYSRSSHEQYF

clone size: -
V gene: TRBV4-3
D gene: TRBD1
J gene: TRBJ2-2
CDR3 DNA: TGCGCCAGCAGCCCAGGGGGAACCGGGGAGCTGTTTTTT
CDR3 protein: CASSPGGTGELFF

clone size: -
V gene: TRBV2
D gene: -
J gene: TRBJ1-3
CDR3 DNA: TGTGCCAGCATTGAGCGCTTCTCTGGAAACACCATATATTTT
CDR3 protein: CASIERFSGNTIYF

clone size: -
V gene: TRBV7-9
D gene: -
J gene: TRBJ2-1
CDR3 DNA: TGTGCCAGCAGCTCAGTTGCGGGGGCGGCCTACAATGAGCAGTTCTTC
CDR3 protein: CASSSVAGAAYNEQFF

clone size: -
V gene: TRBV7-9
D gene: -
J gene: TRBJ2-1
CDR3 DNA: TGTGCCAGCAGTTCTCGATGGGCTTTGGAGCTTTACAATGAGCAGTTCTTC
CDR3 protein: CASSSRWALELYNEQFF

clone size: -
V gene: TRBV21-1
D gene: -
J gene: TRBJ2-6
CDR3 DNA: TGTGCCAGCAGCAAAGAAGGTGGTCAGCCCTGGGCCAACGTCCTGACTTTC
CDR3 protein: CASSKEGGQPWANVLTF

clone size: -
V gene: TRBV7-9
D gene: TRBD2
J gene: TRBJ2-1
CDR3 DNA: TGTGCCAGCAGCCTAGCGGGGGGGCAAGGCAATGAGCAGTTCTTC
CDR3 protein: CASSLAGGQGNEQFF

clone size: -
V gene: TRBV15
D gene: -
J gene: TRBJ1-5
CDR3 DNA: TGTGCCACCAGCTCTCCGGGCAGGAACAATCAGCCCCAGCATTTT
CDR3 protein: CATSSPGRNNQPQHF

clone size: -
V gene: TRBV5-1
D gene: -
J gene: TRBJ2-5
CDR3 DNA: TGCGCCAGCAGCTTGGCCCGTGCGGCGACACAAGAGACCCAGTACTTC
CDR3 protein: CASSLARAATQETQYF

clone size: -
V gene: TRBV7-2
D gene: -
J gene: TRBJ2-3
CDR3 DNA: TGTGCCAGCAGCTCGGGATTCGCGGGAGATACGCAGTATTTT
CDR3 protein: CASSSGFAGDTQYF

clone size: -
V gene: TRBV7-2
D gene: TRBD1
J gene: TRBJ2-2
CDR3 DNA: TGTGCCAGCAGCTTAGTTGGGACAGGGAACACCGGGGAGCTGTTTTTT
CDR3 protein: CASSLVGTGNTGELFF

clone size: -
V gene: TRBV20-1
D gene: -
J gene: TRBJ1-2
CDR3 DNA: TGCAGTGCTAGAGATCAGGTTGGCTACACCTTC
CDR3 protein: CSARDQVGYTF

clone size: -
V gene: TRBV7-9
D gene: TRBD1
J gene: TRBJ2-7
CDR3 DNA: TGTGCCAGCAGCACGGGACAGGGGGCTGACGAGCAGTACTTC
CDR3 protein: CASSTGQGADEQYF

clone size: -
V gene: TRBV4-1
D gene: -
J gene: TRBJ2-5
CDR3 DNA: TGCGCCAGCAGCCAAACGGGGCCGGGTGGGGGAGAAGAGACCCAGTACTTC
CDR3 protein: CASSQTGPGGGEETQYF

clone size: -
V gene: TRBV2
D gene: -
J gene: TRBJ1-2
CDR3 DNA: TGTGCCAGCGGGGGGCTGGGGCCTAACTATGGCTACACCTTC
CDR3 protein: CASGGLGPNYGYTF

clone size: -
V gene: TRBV6-1
D gene: -
J gene: TRBJ1-6
CDR3 DNA: TGTGCCAGTCAGACCGGGACCCTAAATTCACCCCTCCACTTT
CDR3 protein: CASQTGTLNSPLHF

clone size: once
V gene: TRBV5-1
D gene: -
J gene: TRBJ1-2
CDR3 DNA: TGCGCCAGCAGCTTGGGGCAGGGTGACGGCTACACCTTC
CDR3 protein: CASSLGQGDGYTF

clone size: once
V gene: TRBV19
D gene: -
J gene: TRBJ2-3
CDR3 DNA: TGTGCCAGTAGTATACCCGGGACCGACCCCACAGATACGCAGTATTTT
CDR3 protein: CASSIPGTDPTDTQYF

clone size: once
V gene: TRBV6-5
D gene: -
J gene: TRBJ1-1
CDR3 DNA: TGTGCCAGCAGTTACTCGCAGGGTCCCACTGAAGCTTTCTTT
CDR3 protein: CASSYSQGPTEAFF

clone size: -
V gene: TRBV6-5
D gene: -
J gene: TRBJ2-4
CDR3 DNA: TGTGCCAGCAGTCCCGACCGGGGGCTAAAAAACATTCAGTACTTC
CDR3 protein: CASSPDRGLKNIQYF